The 9 T cell receptor beta chains reported below all come from one sample, sequenced in a study of T-cell memory formation after mild COVID-19. TCRdb analysed the 5' RACE reads with MiXCR anew, one entry per CDR3 protein. The sample has 550,000 to 600,000 distinct CDR3 sequences; roughly a sixth are singletons. The specimen sequenced was PBMCs or a T cell subset sorted from them (not recorded which). Receptors originate from an adult woman who had mild COVID-19 (a few samples of this study predate the infection). Cell type and time point are not known.

This chain joins TRBV20-1 and TRBJ2-2, with 7 bases identical to TRBD2. Trimming cost V 6 bases and J 4 bases; bases outside gene matches: 11. Germline lookup yields CDR1 DFQATT and CDR2 SNEGSKA (reference sequence). The CDR3 runs to 15 residues. The CDR3 protein is CSARGLWGTTGELFF. CDR3 nucleotides: TGCAGTGCCCGGGGACTATGGGGAACCACCGGGGAGCTGTTTTTT.

This clonotype has just one count. V usage is TRBV5-4 and J usage is TRBJ1-2, with D perhaps TRBD1 (6 bases). V was shortened by 0 bases and J by 1 base, with 7 bases between the two germline ends. Germline V gives CDR1 SGHNT, CDR2 YYREEE (reference sequence). This CDR3 is built from 14 residues. The CDR3 reads CASSLVQGNYGYTF. DNA of the CDR3: TGTGCCAGCAGCTTGGTACAGGGTAACTATGGCTACACCTTC.

This clonotype was counted between two and nine times. Germline is not matched at one junction end, which may reflect a read error. V is TRBV7-7 and J is TRBJ2-1; the D gene could be TRBD1 or TRBD2 (5 bases each). Germline V CDR1 and CDR2: SSHAT, FNYEAQ (reference sequence). This CDR3 spans 15 amino acids. CDR3 sequence (DNA): TGTGCTAGCAGCTTACTAGGCCAGGGACCCAATGAGCAGTTCTTC. This translates into CASSLLGQGPNEQFF. Looking up the rest from reference TRBV7-7 and TRBJ2-1 gives the full variable domain: GAGVSQSPRYKVTKRGQDVTLRCDPISSHATLYWYQQALGQGPEFLTYFNYEAQPDKSGLPSDRFSAERPEGSISTLTIQRTEQRDSAMYRCASSLLGQGPNEQFFGPGTRLTVL.

This clonotype was detected only a few times. V and J are TRBV7-9 and TRBJ1-2; 7 positions match TRBD1. The CDR3 length is 15 residues. V trimming: 1 base; J trimming: 4 bases; junction bases outside the gene matches: 6. The germline V gene has CDR1 SEHNR and CDR2 FQNEAQ (reference sequence). CDR3: CASSLEGTALYGYTF. The CDR3 DNA reads TGTGCCAGCAGCTTAGAGGGGACAGCCCTCTATGGCTACACCTTC.

The rearrangement joins TRBV20-1 to TRBJ2-4; 8 bases match TRBD2. The CDR3 is 17 amino acids. Trimming took 3 bases from V and 3 from J; bases not matched to a gene: 13. Germline V gene lookup returns CDR1 DFQATT and CDR2 SNEGSKA (reference sequence). The CDR3 region has the DNA TGCAGTGCTAGTAAGGAAGAGAGCGGGAGTAGCAAAAACATTCAGTACTTC. Translated: CSASKEESGSSKNIQYF.

In this sample, this clonotype turned up many times. This chain joins TRBV5-1 and TRBJ2-4, with D unclear. The CDR3 spans 14 residues. Per germline, CDR1 SGHRS and CDR2 YFSETQ. V lost 4 bases, J lost 6 bases, and 14 bases lay in between. CDR3 nucleotide sequence: TGCGCCAGCAGCCCCGGATTAGTGGGAAACATTCAGTACTTC. This codes for CASSPGLVGNIQYF. The complete variable domain, with remaining parts taken from reference TRBV5-1 and TRBJ2-4, reads KAGVTQTPRYLIKTRGQQVTLSCSPISGHRSVSWYQQTPGQGLQFLFEYFSETQRNKGNFPGRFSGRQFSNSRSEMNVSTLELGDSALYLCASSPGLVGNIQYFGAGTRLSVL.

This clonotype was seen repeatedly, ten times or more. The chain is built from TRBV7-9 and TRBJ2-7, with D perhaps matching TRBD1 or TRBD2 (5 bases each). Germline V gives CDR1 SEHNR, CDR2 FQNEAQ (reference sequence). This CDR3 spans 13 amino acids. The V gene lost 4 bases and the J gene lost 0 bases, with 7 bases spanning the gap. CDR3 sequence: CASSSGTSYEQYF. CDR3 coding DNA: TGTGCCAGCAGCTCCGGGACCTCCTACGAGCAGTACTTC. Complete variable domain (other parts from reference TRBV7-9 and TRBJ2-7): DTGVSQNPRHKITKRGQNVTFRCDPISEHNRLYWYRQTLGQGPEFLTYFQNEAQLEKSRLLSDRFSAERPKGSFSTLEIQRTEQGDSAMYLCASSSGTSYEQYFGPGTRLTVT.

The chain uses TRBV4-3 and TRBJ2-1, with 12 nucleotides matching TRBD2. The CDR3 is 17 amino acids. J lost 7 bases, V lost 0 bases, and 7 bases had no gene match. Germline-derived CDR1 and CDR2 are LGHNA and YSLEER. In DNA, the CDR3 is TGCGCCAGCAGCCAAGATCTGTGGACTAGCGGGATAAATGAGCAGTTCTTC. Its translation: CASSQDLWTSGINEQFF.

The chain links TRBV4-1 to TRBJ1-2; no clear D. CDR3 size: 16 residues. The germline V and J ends were trimmed by 2 bases and 4 bases, with 17 bases remaining between them. Germline V gene sequence: CDR1 MGHRA, CDR2 YSYEKL. Here the CDR3 reads CASSQQTAPLSYGYTF. CDR3 bases: TGCGCCAGCAGCCAACAAACAGCTCCCCTGAGCTATGGCTACACCTTC.